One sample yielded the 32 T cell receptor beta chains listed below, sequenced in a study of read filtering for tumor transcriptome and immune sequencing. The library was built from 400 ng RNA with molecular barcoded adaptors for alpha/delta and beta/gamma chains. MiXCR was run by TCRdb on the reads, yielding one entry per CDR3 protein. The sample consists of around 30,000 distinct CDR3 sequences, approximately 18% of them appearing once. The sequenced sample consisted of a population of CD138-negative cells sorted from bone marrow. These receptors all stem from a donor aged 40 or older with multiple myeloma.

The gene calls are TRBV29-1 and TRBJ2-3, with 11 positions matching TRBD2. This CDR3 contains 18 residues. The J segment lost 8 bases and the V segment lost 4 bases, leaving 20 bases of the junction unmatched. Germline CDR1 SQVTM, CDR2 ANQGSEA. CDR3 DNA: TGCAGCGTTGCCCTAAATAGGGGGGGCGCGCTAGCGGGAGGTACGCAGTATTTT. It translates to CSVALNRGGALAGGTQYF.

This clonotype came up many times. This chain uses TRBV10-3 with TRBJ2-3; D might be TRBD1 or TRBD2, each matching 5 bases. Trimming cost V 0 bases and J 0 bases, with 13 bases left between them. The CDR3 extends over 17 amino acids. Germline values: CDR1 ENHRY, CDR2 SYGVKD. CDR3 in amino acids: CAISESRGGLSTDTQYF. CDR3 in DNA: TGTGCCATCAGTGAGTCGAGGGGCGGGCTAAGCACAGATACGCAGTATTTT.

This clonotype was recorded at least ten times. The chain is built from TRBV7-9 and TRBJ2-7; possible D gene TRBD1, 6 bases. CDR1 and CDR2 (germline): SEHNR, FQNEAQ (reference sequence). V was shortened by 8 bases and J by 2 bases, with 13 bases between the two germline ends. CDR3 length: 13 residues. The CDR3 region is CASRDIGTYEQYF. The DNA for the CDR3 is TGTGCCAGCCGGGACATAGGAACCTACGAGCAGTACTTC.

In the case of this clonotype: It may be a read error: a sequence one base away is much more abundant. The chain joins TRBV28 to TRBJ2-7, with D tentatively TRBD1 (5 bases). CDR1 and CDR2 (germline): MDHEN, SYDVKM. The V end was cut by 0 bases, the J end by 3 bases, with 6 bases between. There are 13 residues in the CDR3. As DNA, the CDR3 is TGTGCCAGCAGTTTATGGGGGCTCTACGAGCAGTACTTC. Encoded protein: CASSLWGLYEQYF.

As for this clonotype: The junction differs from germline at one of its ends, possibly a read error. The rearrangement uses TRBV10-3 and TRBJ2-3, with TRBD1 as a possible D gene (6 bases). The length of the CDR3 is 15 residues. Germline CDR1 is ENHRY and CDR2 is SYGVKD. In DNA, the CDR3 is TGTGCCATCCGTGAGCCGTCGACAGGTTCAGATACGCAGTATTTT. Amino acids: CAIREPSTGSDTQYF.

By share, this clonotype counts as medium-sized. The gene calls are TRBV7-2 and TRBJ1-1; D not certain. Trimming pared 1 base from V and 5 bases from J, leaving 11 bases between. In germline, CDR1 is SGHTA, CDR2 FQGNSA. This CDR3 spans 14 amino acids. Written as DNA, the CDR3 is TGTGCCAGCAGCTTAGGCGGGAGGGAGACTGAAGCTTTCTTT. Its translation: CASSLGGRETEAFF.

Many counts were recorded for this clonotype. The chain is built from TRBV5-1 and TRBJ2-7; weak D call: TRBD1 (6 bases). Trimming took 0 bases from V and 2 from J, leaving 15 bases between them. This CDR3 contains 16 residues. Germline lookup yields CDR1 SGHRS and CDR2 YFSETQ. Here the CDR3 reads CASSLVTTGIPYEQYF. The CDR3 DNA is TGCGCCAGCAGCTTGGTTACAACAGGGATCCCCTACGAGCAGTACTTC.

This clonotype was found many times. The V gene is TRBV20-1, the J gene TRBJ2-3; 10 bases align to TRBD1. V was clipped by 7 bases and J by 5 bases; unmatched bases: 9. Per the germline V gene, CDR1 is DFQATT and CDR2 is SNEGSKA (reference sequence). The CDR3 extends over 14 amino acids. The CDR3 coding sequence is TGCAGTGGACCGCGGACAGGGGGAGGAGATACGCAGTATTTT. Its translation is CSGPRTGGGDTQYF.

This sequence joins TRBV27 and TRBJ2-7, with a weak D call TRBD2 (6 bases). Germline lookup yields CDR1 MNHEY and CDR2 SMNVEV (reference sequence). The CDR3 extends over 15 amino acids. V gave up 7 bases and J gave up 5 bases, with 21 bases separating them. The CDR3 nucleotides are TGTGCCAGCAACTCACCCGGGAGAAGTCTTCACGAGCAGTACTTC. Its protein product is CASNSPGRSLHEQYF.

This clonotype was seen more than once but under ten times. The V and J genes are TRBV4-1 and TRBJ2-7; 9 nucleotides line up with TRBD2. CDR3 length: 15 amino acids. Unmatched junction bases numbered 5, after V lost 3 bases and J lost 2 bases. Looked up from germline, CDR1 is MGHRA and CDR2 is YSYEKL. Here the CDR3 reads CASSHNSGSPYEQYF. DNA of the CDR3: TGCGCCAGCAGCCACAATAGCGGGAGCCCCTACGAGCAGTACTTC.

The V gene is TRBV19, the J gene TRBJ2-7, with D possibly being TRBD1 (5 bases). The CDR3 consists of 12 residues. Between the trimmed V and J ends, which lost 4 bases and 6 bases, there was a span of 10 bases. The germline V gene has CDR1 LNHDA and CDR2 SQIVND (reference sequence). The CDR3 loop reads CASSTQRGEQYF. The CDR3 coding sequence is TGTGCCAGTAGTACCCAAAGGGGCGAGCAGTACTTC.

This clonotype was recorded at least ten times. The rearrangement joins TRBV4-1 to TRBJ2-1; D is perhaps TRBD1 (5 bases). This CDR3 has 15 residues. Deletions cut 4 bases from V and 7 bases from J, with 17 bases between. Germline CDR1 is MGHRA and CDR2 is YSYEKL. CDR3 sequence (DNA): TGCGCCAGCAGCCCCGTGGGGTCAGGGCAAAATGAGCAGTTCTTC. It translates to CASSPVGSGQNEQFF.

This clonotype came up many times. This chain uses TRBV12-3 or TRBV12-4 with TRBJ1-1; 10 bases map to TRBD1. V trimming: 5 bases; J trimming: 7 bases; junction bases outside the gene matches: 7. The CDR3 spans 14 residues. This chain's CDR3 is CASSLTGGIGEAFF. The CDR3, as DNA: TGTGCCAGCAGTCTGACAGGGGGCATCGGTGAAGCTTTCTTT.

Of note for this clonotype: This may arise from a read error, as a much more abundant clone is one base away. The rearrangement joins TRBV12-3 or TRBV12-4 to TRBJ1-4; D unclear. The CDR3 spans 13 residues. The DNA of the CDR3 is TGTGCCATCAGTTATCAGAGAGATGAAAAACTGTTTTTT. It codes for CAISYQRDEKLFF.

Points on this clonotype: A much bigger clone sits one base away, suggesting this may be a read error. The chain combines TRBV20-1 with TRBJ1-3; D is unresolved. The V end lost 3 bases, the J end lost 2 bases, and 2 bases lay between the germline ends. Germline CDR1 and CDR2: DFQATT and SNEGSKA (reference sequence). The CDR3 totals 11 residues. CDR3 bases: TGCAGTGCTAGGACTGGAAACACCATATATTTT. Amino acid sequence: CSARTGNTIYF.

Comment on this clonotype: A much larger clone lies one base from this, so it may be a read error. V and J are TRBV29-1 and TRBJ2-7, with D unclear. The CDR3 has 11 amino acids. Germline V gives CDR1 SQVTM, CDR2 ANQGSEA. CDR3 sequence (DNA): TGCAGCGCGCTTTTCTCCTGCGAGCAGTACTTC. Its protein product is CSALFSCEQYF.

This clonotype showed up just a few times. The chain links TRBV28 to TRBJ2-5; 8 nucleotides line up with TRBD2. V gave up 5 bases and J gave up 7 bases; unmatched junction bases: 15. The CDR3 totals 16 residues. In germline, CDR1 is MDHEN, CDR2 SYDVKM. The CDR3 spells CASSPLAATSRVTQYF. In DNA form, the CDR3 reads TGTGCCAGCAGTCCACTAGCGGCAACGTCAAGAGTGACCCAGTACTTC.

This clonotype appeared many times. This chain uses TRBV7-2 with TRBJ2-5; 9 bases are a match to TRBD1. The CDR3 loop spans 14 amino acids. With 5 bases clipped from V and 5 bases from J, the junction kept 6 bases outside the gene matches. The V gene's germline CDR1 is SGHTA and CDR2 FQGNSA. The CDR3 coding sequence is TGTGCCAGCAGCCGAGGGACAGGGCCTGAGACCCAGTACTTC. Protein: CASSRGTGPETQYF.

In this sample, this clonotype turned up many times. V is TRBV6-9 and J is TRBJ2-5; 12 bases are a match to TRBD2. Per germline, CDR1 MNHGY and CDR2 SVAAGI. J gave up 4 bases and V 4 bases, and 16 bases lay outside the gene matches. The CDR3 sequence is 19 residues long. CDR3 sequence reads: CASSWPSLAGGRVGETQYF. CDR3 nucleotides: TGTGCCAGCAGTTGGCCATCCCTAGCGGGAGGGCGGGTGGGAGAGACCCAGTACTTC.

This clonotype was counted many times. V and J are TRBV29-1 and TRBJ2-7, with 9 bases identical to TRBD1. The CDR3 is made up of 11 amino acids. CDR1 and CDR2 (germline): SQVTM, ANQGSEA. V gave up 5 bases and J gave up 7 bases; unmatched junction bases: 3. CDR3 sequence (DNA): TGCAGCGTTTACAGGGGGCTAGAGCAGTACTTC. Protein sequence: CSVYRGLEQYF.

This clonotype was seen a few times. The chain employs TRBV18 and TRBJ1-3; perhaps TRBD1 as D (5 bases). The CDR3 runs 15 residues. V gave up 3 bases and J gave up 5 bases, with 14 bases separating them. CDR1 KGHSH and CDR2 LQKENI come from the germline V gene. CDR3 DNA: TGTGCCAGCTCACCGCAACCGGGACCGCGAAACACCATATATTTT. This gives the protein CASSPQPGPRNTIYF.

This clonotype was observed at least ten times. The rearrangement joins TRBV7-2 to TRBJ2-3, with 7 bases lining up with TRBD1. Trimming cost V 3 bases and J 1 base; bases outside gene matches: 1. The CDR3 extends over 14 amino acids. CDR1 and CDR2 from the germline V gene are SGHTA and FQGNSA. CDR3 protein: CASSFQGGTDTQYF. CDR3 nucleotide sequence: TGTGCCAGCAGCTTTCAGGGGGGCACAGATACGCAGTATTTT.

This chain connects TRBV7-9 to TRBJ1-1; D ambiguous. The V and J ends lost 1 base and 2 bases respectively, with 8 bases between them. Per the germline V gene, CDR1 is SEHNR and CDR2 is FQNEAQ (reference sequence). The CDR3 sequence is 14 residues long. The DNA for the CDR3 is TGTGCCAGCAGCTTAGAACACTTTAACACTGAAGCTTTCTTT. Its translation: CASSLEHFNTEAFF.

CDR3 sequence (DNA): TGTGCCAGTGCAGAGTACACTGAAGCTTTCTTT. It is translated as CASAEYTEAFF. This sequence joins TRBV6-1 and TRBJ1-1; D gene unclear. CDR1 is MNHNS, CDR2 SASEGT, per germline. The CDR3 length is 11 residues. V lost 9 bases to trimming and J lost 3 bases, with 8 bases between them.

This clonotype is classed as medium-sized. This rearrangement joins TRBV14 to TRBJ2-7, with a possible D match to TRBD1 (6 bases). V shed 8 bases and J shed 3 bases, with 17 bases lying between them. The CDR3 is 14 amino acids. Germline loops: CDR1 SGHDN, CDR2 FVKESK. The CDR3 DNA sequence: TGTGCCAGCTCACGGGCAGGGGCGTTCTACGAGCAGTACTTC. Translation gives CASSRAGAFYEQYF. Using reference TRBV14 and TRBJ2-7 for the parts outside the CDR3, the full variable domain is EAGVTQFPSHSVIEKGQTVTLRCDPISGHDNLYWYRRVMGKEIKFLLHFVKESKQDESGMPNNRFLAERTGGTYSTLKVQPAELEDSGVYFCASSRAGAFYEQYFGPGTRLTVT.

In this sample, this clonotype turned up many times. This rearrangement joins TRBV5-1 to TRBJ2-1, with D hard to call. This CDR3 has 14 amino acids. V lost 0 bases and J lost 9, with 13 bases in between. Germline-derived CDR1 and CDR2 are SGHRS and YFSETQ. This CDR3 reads CASSLGVYPGEQFF. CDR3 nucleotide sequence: TGCGCCAGCAGCTTGGGGGTTTATCCTGGTGAGCAGTTCTTC.

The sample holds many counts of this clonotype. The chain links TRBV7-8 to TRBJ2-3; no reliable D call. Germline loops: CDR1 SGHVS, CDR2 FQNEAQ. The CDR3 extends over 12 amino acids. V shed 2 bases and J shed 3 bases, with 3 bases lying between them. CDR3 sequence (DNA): TGTGCCAGCAGCTTATCTACAGATACGCAGTATTTT. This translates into CASSLSTDTQYF.

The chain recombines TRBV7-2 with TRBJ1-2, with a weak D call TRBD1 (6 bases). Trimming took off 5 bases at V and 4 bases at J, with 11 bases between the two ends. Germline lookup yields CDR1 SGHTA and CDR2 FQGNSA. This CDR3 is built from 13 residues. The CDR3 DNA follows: TGTGCCAGCAGCCCGATGGACAGCTATGGCTACACCTTC. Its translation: CASSPMDSYGYTF.

The CDR3 reads CASSPPRGREDQETQYF. Written as DNA, the CDR3 is TGTGCCAGCAGTCCCCCCAGGGGGCGGGAAGACCAAGAGACCCAGTACTTC. The chain joins TRBV28 to TRBJ2-5, with 8 bases identical to TRBD1. Germline V gene data show CDR1 as MDHEN and CDR2 as SYDVKM. The length of the CDR3 is 17 residues. With 5 bases clipped from V and 0 bases from J, the junction kept 11 bases outside the gene matches.

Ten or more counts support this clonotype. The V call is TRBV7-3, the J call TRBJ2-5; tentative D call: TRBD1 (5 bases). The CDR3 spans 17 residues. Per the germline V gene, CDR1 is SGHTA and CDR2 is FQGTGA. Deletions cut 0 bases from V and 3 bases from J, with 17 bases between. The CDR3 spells CASSLTAGSVSKETQYF. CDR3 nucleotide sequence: TGTGCCAGCAGCTTAACGGCAGGGTCTGTCTCCAAAGAGACCCAGTACTTC.

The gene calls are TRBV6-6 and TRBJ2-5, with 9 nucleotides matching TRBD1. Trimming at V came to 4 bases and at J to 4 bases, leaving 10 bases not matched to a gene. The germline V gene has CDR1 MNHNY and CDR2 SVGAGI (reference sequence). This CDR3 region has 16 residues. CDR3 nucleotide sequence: TGTGCCAGCAGTTTCCCGGGACAGGGTGACCGAGAGACCCAGTACTTC. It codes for CASSFPGQGDRETQYF.

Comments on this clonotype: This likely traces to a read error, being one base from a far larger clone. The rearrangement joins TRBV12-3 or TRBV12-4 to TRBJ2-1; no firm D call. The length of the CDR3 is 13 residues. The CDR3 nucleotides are TGTGCCGGCAGTGCCGGCTTATACAATGAGCAGTTCTTC. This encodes CAGSAGLYNEQFF.